The present entry profiles one TCR beta chain with its context. Antigen unknown. This entry comes from a study of cytomegalovirus exposure and HLA in healthy donors. Whole-study results and caveats: The investigators catalogued 164 TCR beta chains as cytomegalovirus-associated. By HLA locus, TCR association rates varied in a later analysis, with DRB1 showing the most and HLA-C the fewest.

Use of 60 Vbeta and 13 Jbeta primers characterized the PCR. TCRdb keeps only in-frame clones here, not all; method: immunoSEQ multiplex PCR. The data show fewer than 200,000 clones, roughly 74% seen once. The sequenced sample consisted of PBMCs. The TCR originated in a male donor in good health and CMV-seronegative.

CDR3 in DNA: TGTGCCAGCAGTGCAACCAGGAACACTGAAGCTTTCTTT. Translated: CASSATRNTEAFF. The genes are TRBV6-4 and TRBJ1-1, with D unresolved. Looked up from germline, CDR1 is MRHNA and CDR2 is SNTAGT. The ends were cut back, 4 bases at V and 1 base at J, with 7 bases in the middle. The CDR3 consists of 13 residues.